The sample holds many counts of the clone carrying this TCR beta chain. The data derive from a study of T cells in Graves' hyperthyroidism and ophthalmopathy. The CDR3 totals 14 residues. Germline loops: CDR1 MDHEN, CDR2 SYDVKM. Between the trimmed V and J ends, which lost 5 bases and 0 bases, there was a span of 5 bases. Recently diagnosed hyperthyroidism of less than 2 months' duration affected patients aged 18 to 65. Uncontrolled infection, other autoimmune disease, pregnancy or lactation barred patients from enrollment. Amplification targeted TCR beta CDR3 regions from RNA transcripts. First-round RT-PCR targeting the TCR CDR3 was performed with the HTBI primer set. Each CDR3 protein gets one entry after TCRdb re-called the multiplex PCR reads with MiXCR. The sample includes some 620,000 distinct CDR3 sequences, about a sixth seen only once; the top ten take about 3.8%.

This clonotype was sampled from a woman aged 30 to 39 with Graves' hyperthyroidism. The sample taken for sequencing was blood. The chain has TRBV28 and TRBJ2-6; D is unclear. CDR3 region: CASSRDSGANVLTF. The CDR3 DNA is TGTGCCAGCAGTAGGGACTCTGGGGCCAACGTCCTGACTTTC.